This T cell receptor beta chain was documented in a study of cytomegalovirus exposure and HLA in healthy donors. Points from the study as a whole: Most CMV-associated TCR beta chains appeared HLA-restricted in a later analysis.

PCR employed 60 Vbeta and 13 Jbeta primers. Some clones are missing from TCRdb's copy, which holds only in-frame ones; the method was immunoSEQ multiplex PCR. The data show more than 140,000 clones, about 79% seen once. For this clone: Its target is unknown.

The V end lost 6 bases, the J end lost 7 bases, and 18 bases lay between the germline ends. This CDR3 spans 14 amino acids. In germline, CDR1 is SNHLY, CDR2 FYNNEI. Material: PBMCs. The sequence was collected from a male donor in good health and CMV-seronegative. This sequence joins TRBV2 and TRBJ1-2, with D possibly being TRBD1 (5 bases). CDR3 sequence: CASSSRTGGFGYTF. For the CDR3, the DNA is TGTGCCAGCAGCTCCAGGACCGGGGGATTTGGCTACACCTTC.